The clone carrying this T cell receptor beta chain was counted a single time. Its target is not known. In total, each donor contributed a single heparinised blood draw that averaged roughly 100 mL. Of the isolated RNA, all was reverse transcribed, and so the sequenced material was expressed TCRB transcripts. The average read count of naive, central memory and regulatory T cell samples was approximately 3.5 million. Assay used: immunoSEQ multiplex PCR; TCRdb lists only in-frame clones, some missing. The data hold under 400,000 clones, with around 19% observed a single time. The CDR3 consists of 15 residues. CDR1 is ENHRY and CDR2 is SYGVKD in the germline V gene. J gave up 4 bases and V 4 bases, and 1 base lay outside the gene matches. The sample comes from a study of beta chain features in type 1 diabetes. Study-wide findings and caveats: A closer apparent resemblance between naive, central memory and Treg TCRB repertoires was seen in patients than in healthy donors. Shortening of TCRB CDR3s, moderate but significant, appeared in all four CD4+ subsets of Type 1 diabetes patients.

The TCR originated in a woman under 30 in good health. This chain joins TRBV10-3 and TRBJ2-1; 13 nucleotides match TRBD2. Sequencing was carried out using naive CD4+ T cells from blood. CDR3 bases: TGTGCCATCAGTGGGGGACTAGCGGGGTACAATGAGCAGTTCTTC. Residues: CAISGGLAGYNEQFF.